This is a list of T cell receptor beta chains from one sample in a study of CD8 T cells in ankylosing spondylitis. TCRdb re-derived calls from the 5' RACE reads in MiXCR, one entry per CDR3 protein. This table holds a few hundred thousand distinct CDR3 sequences, approximately 20% found once. The sample taken for sequencing was blood, either unsorted or a sorted T cell fraction (not recorded which). Receptor source: a male donor with ankylosing spondylitis. The CDR3 runs from the conserved cysteine through the conserved F or W. The D gene is left open where the match is weak. Rows give clone size only sometimes, using once, few, many, or a class for an expanded clone.

CDR3	DNA	J	V	size	D
CSARGEPTGSYQPQHF	TGCAGTGCTAGAGGTGAACCCACAGGGTCGTATCAGCCCCAGCATTTT	TRBJ1-5	TRBV20-1	.	.
CSVGGDIGTDTQYF	TGCAGCGTTGGAGGGGACATCGGCACAGATACGCAGTATTTT	TRBJ2-3	TRBV29-1	.	.
CASSSRQANTGELFF	TGCGCCAGCAGCTCCAGACAGGCGAACACCGGGGAGCTGTTTTTT	TRBJ2-2	TRBV5-1	.	.
CASSFTGALSGNTIYF	TGCGCCAGCAGCTTTACGGGGGCGTTATCTGGAAACACCATATATTTT	TRBJ1-3	TRBV5-1	.	.
CSASYRGVTDTQYF	TGCAGTGCTAGCTACAGGGGGGTTACAGATACGCAGTATTTT	TRBJ2-3	TRBV20-1	few	TRBD1
CASSDTSGRIQGTQYF	TGTGCCAGCAGTGATACTAGCGGGAGGATTCAAGGGACCCAGTACTTC	TRBJ2-5	TRBV2	.	TRBD2
CASSPTGSLADTQYF	TGTGCCAGCAGCCCCACGGGTTCGCTTGCAGATACGCAGTATTTT	TRBJ2-3	TRBV7-8	few	.
CASSLGWHTEAFF	TGTGCCAGCAGCTTAGGGTGGCACACTGAAGCTTTCTTT	TRBJ1-1	TRBV7-9	few	.
CASSVGQPQETQYF	TGCGCCAGCAGCGTAGGACAGCCCCAAGAGACCCAGTACTTC	TRBJ2-5	TRBV5-1	.	.
CASSKRLAGVGDTQYF	TGTGCCAGCAGTAAACGACTAGCGGGAGTAGGAGATACGCAGTATTTT	TRBJ2-3	TRBV28	few	TRBD2
CASSSPGTGNTGELFF	TGTGCCAGCAGTAGCCCGGGAACCGGAAACACCGGGGAGCTGTTTTTT	TRBJ2-2	TRBV6-1	many	.
CSVEVTHYEQYF	TGCAGCGTTGAAGTGACTCACTACGAGCAGTACTTC	TRBJ2-7	TRBV29-1	many	.
CASSQVHGRRGETQYF	TGTGCCAGCAGCCAAGTTCACGGTAGAAGAGGAGAGACCCAGTACTTC	TRBJ2-5	TRBV3-1	.	.
CASTGVNTGELFF	TGTGCCAGTACAGGAGTCAACACCGGGGAGCTGTTTTTT	TRBJ2-2	TRBV28	.	.
CSVEWFLGNNEQFF	TGCAGCGTTGAGTGGTTCCTTGGGAACAATGAGCAGTTCTTC	TRBJ2-1	TRBV29-1	.	.
CSADLALGATDTQYF	TGCAGTGCAGACCTAGCGCTGGGGGCCACAGATACGCAGTATTTT	TRBJ2-3	TRBV20-1	.	.
CASSIVAAADTQYF	TGTGCCAGCAGTATTGTAGCGGCGGCTGATACGCAGTATTTT	TRBJ2-3	TRBV12-3/TRBV12-4	.	.
CSASVPDFTDTQYF	TGCAGTGCTAGCGTGCCGGACTTCACAGATACGCAGTATTTT	TRBJ2-3	TRBV20-1	.	.
CASSPETGYTQYF	TGCGCCAGCAGCCCGGAGACAGGGTACACGCAGTATTTT	TRBJ2-3	TRBV5-1	.	TRBD1
CASSPPRPGQGAGEQYF	TGTGCCAGCAGCCCCCCCCGCCCGGGACAGGGGGCAGGAGAGCAGTACTTC	TRBJ2-7	TRBV3-1	.	TRBD1